This T cell receptor beta chain was profiled in a study of T cell changes during pregnancy in multiple sclerosis. The CDR3 length is 14 residues. In germline, CDR1 is SGHRS, CDR2 YFSETQ. With 3 bases removed from V and 6 bases from J, the gap between germline ends came to 14 bases. This table comes from immunoSEQ multiplex PCR, and its TCRdb copy is limited to in-frame clones, with some not included. The data contain around 52,000 clones, just over 90% of them singletons. The chain is built from TRBV5-1 and TRBJ2-3; D might be TRBD1 (6 bases). This sequence was found in a female donor with multiple sclerosis, enrolled in a pregnancy study. The sequenced sample was CD4+ T cells from peripheral blood mononuclear cells, obtained in the second trimester of pregnancy. The CDR3 here is CASSWSDQGDTQYF. The DNA of the CDR3 is TGCGCCAGCAGCTGGTCTGACCAGGGGGATACGCAGTATTTT.